These 26 T cell receptor beta chains share one sample of origin, sequenced in a study of CD8+ T cells in alopecia areata. Extraction and reverse transcription of RNA yielded cDNA as the sequencing template. The method was immunoSEQ multiplex PCR; TCRdb's version includes in-frame clones alone and lacks a portion of them. The sample has about 97,000 clones, around 45% seen once. The sequenced sample consisted of CD4+ T cells sorted from blood. These receptor sequences come from a human donor with alopecia areata.

This clone was seen a handful of times. This chain joins TRBV6-4 and TRBJ1-2; 7 nucleotides agree with TRBD1. The CDR3 spans 16 residues. Germline values: CDR1 MRHNA, CDR2 SNTAGT. V lost 6 bases to trimming and J lost 0 bases; unmatched junction nucleotides: 10. This CDR3 reads CASRGTGQPSNYGYTF. CDR3 in DNA: TGTGCCAGCAGGGGCACGGGACAGCCATCTAACTATGGCTACACCTTC.

The rearrangement links TRBV5-1 to TRBJ1-3; TRBD1 might be the D (6 bases). Germline loops: CDR1 SGHRS, CDR2 YFSETQ. V was trimmed by 1 base and J by 7 bases, leaving 15 bases between them. The CDR3 is 15 residues long. CDR3 loop: CASSLTGQGGNTIYF. The CDR3 DNA reads as TGCGCCAGCAGCTTGACGGGACAAGGTGGGAACACCATATATTTT.

This clone was found a few times. The gene calls are TRBV28 and TRBJ2-1; 8 bases match TRBD2. The length of the CDR3 is 16 residues. Germline CDR1 is MDHEN and CDR2 is SYDVKM. V lost 2 bases and J lost 4; bases outside the gene matches: 7. Here the CDR3 DNA reads TGTGCCAGCAGTTTAGCCGGGACTAGATCATACAATGAGCAGTTCTTC. This codes for CASSLAGTRSYNEQFF.

The chain has TRBV29-1 and TRBJ2-5; unclear D gene. Trimming took 1 base from V and 3 from J, leaving 6 bases between them. The CDR3 totals 12 residues. In germline, CDR1 is SQVTM, CDR2 ANQGSEA. The CDR3 sequence is CSVEGRKETQYF. The DNA for the CDR3 is TGCAGCGTTGAAGGCCGTAAAGAGACCCAGTACTTC.

The rearrangement uses TRBV29-1 and TRBJ1-1, with no clear D. The CDR3 contains 11 residues. Germline V gene sequence: CDR1 SQVTM, CDR2 ANQGSEA. V lost 6 bases, J lost 8 bases, and 13 bases lay in between. CDR3 sequence: CSVARREEAFF. The CDR3 DNA reads TGCAGCGTCGCCCGTCGGGAGGAAGCTTTCTTT.

CDR3 coding DNA: TGCAGCGTTGAATTGGTAGGCACAGATACGCAGTATTTT. Its protein product is CSVELVGTDTQYF. V and J are TRBV29-1 and TRBJ2-3, with D unresolved. The germline V and J ends were trimmed by 2 bases and 1 base, with 7 bases remaining between them. Per the germline V gene, CDR1 is SQVTM and CDR2 is ANQGSEA. There are 13 residues in the CDR3.

The CDR3 here is CASIDRESSYEQYF. The CDR3 DNA follows: TGTGCCAGCATTGACAGGGAAAGCTCCTACGAGCAGTACTTC. The chain employs TRBV2 and TRBJ2-7; 7 positions match TRBD1. Looked up from germline, CDR1 is SNHLY and CDR2 is FYNNEI. The CDR3 sequence is 14 residues long. The V and J ends lost 7 bases and 0 bases, in that order; junction bases with no gene match: 6. The full variable domain, with the rest looked up from reference TRBV2 and TRBJ2-7, is EPEVTQTPSHQVTQMGQEVILRCVPISNHLYFYWYRQILGQKVEFLVSFYNNEISEKSEIFDDQFSVERPDGSNFTLKIRSTKLEDSAMYFCASIDRESSYEQYFGPGTRLTVT.

This rearrangement joins TRBV19 to TRBJ1-2; D not resolved. The CDR3 extends over 14 amino acids. CDR1 LNHDA and CDR2 SQIVND come from the germline V gene (reference sequence). V lost 3 bases and J lost 4, with 12 bases in between. The CDR3 here is CASSISGWGYGYTF. DNA of the CDR3: TGTGCCAGTAGTATTTCGGGATGGGGCTATGGCTACACCTTC.

The sample holds a few counts of this clone. This chain connects TRBV30 to TRBJ2-3; possibly TRBD2 for D (7 bases). Trimming took off 6 bases at V and 4 bases at J, with 17 bases between the two ends. CDR1 and CDR2 (germline): GTSNPN, SVGIG (reference sequence). The CDR3 is 14 residues long. DNA of the CDR3: TGTGCCTGTCTAGGGGGGGCACGTTCAGATACGCAGTATTTT. It codes for CACLGGARSDTQYF.

In DNA form, the CDR3 reads TGCAGCGTTGAAGTTTGGGGTGGGGAGCTGTTTTTT. Translation gives CSVEVWGGELFF. The chain joins TRBV29-1 to TRBJ2-2; no definite D call. The germline V gene has CDR1 SQVTM and CDR2 ANQGSEA. This CDR3 spans 12 amino acids. V was pared by 1 base and J by 8 bases, with 8 bases between.

Here the CDR3 reads CASSLEGELNTGELFF. CDR3 sequence (DNA): TGCGCCAGCAGCTTGGAGGGGGAATTGAACACCGGGGAGCTGTTTTTT. The chain uses TRBV5-1 and TRBJ2-2, with a possible D match to TRBD1 (6 bases). The CDR3 length is 16 residues. The germline gives CDR1 SGHRS, CDR2 YFSETQ. The V end lost 0 bases, the J end lost 1 base, and 10 bases lay between the germline ends.

The sample holds a few counts of this clone. The chain uses TRBV7-2 and TRBJ2-7; perhaps TRBD1 as D (5 bases). V was clipped by 1 base and J by 5 bases, with 12 bases between them. The CDR3 spans 14 residues. Looked up from germline, CDR1 is SGHTA and CDR2 is FQGNSA. CDR3 sequence reads: CASSLVSDSHEQYF. The CDR3 DNA follows: TGTGCCAGCAGCTTAGTGTCTGACAGCCACGAGCAGTACTTC.

In regard to this clone: A read error may produce the germline difference seen at one junction end. The rearrangement uses TRBV7-7 and TRBJ2-3; 14 nucleotides align to TRBD2. Per the germline V gene, CDR1 is SSHAT and CDR2 is FNYEAQ (reference sequence). This CDR3 contains 16 residues. The CDR3 loop is CASSPGLAGGLDTQYF. CDR3 sequence (DNA): TGTGCTAGCAGCCCCGGACTAGCGGGGGGCCTGGATACGCAGTATTTT.

The chain carries TRBV28 and TRBJ1-2; 7 nucleotides agree with TRBD1. The germline V gene has CDR1 MDHEN and CDR2 SYDVKM. This CDR3 has 16 residues. The V segment lost 3 bases and the J segment 5 bases; nucleotides outside the gene matches: 12. This CDR3 reads CASSFPRRTGKYGYTF. CDR3 DNA: TGTGCCAGCAGTTTTCCCAGAAGGACAGGAAAGTATGGCTACACCTTC.

The J gene is TRBJ2-6, the V gene TRBV6-5; D unresolved. V was trimmed by 2 bases and J by 0 bases, leaving 5 bases between them. CDR3 length: 15 residues. Looked up from germline, CDR1 is MNHEY and CDR2 is SVGAGI. The CDR3 sequence: CASSYRFSGANVLTF. The CDR3 bases are TGTGCCAGCAGTTACAGGTTCTCTGGGGCCAACGTCCTGACTTTC.

The chain has TRBV6-1 and TRBJ2-1; D remains ambiguous. The CDR3 covers 13 residues. Trimming removed 0 bases from V and 9 bases from J, with 9 bases in between. Germline CDR1 and CDR2: MNHNS and SASEGT. In nucleotides, the CDR3 is TGTGCCAGCAGTGAAGCTCGAGTTGGTGAGCAGTTCTTC. Translation gives CASSEARVGEQFF.

This clone has only a few counts. The rearrangement uses TRBV28 and TRBJ2-5; D might be TRBD1 (5 bases). Germline CDR1 MDHEN, CDR2 SYDVKM. The CDR3 is made up of 13 amino acids. V lost 7 bases to trimming and J lost 5 bases, with 14 bases between them. CDR3 in amino acids: CASKGAGSETQYF. The CDR3 DNA reads TGTGCCAGCAAAGGGGCAGGGTCGGAGACCCAGTACTTC.

This chain uses TRBV5-1 with TRBJ2-7; 9 bases are shared with TRBD1. The V gene's germline CDR1 is SGHRS and CDR2 YFSETQ. CDR3 length: 13 residues. V was clipped by 3 bases and J by 6 bases; unmatched bases: 4. This chain's CDR3 is CASSWGQGVEQYF. The CDR3 nucleotides are TGCGCCAGCAGCTGGGGACAGGGAGTCGAGCAGTACTTC.

This clone was seen only a few times. The chain uses TRBV5-1 and TRBJ2-7; the D gene is possibly TRBD1 (5 bases). The CDR3 covers 16 residues. Germline values: CDR1 SGHRS, CDR2 YFSETQ. Trimming shortened V by 0 bases and J by 3 bases, and 16 bases separated the two germline ends. CDR3 amino acids: CASSLARGARNYEQYF. In DNA, the CDR3 is TGCGCCAGCAGCTTGGCAAGGGGTGCGAGGAACTACGAGCAGTACTTC.

This chain joins TRBV7-2 and TRBJ2-3, with a possible D match to TRBD1 (6 bases). Between the trimmed V and J ends, which lost 6 bases and 8 bases, there was a span of 12 bases. Germline CDR1 SGHTA, CDR2 FQGNSA. The CDR3 contains 12 residues. The CDR3 sequence: CASSQGGFTQYF. The CDR3 DNA reads as TGTGCCAGCAGTCAAGGGGGTTTTACGCAGTATTTT.

This sequence joins TRBV5-1 and TRBJ1-2; the D gene is possibly TRBD1 (5 bases). Germline V gene sequence: CDR1 SGHRS, CDR2 YFSETQ. Trimming pared 0 bases from V and 7 bases from J, leaving 13 bases between. The CDR3 loop spans 14 amino acids. For the CDR3, the DNA is TGCGCCAGCAGCTTGGAACAGGTCCCCGGTGGCTACACCTTC. Residues: CASSLEQVPGGYTF.

V is TRBV10-3 and J is TRBJ2-7; a weak D match, TRBD2 (6 bases). CDR1 and CDR2 (germline): ENHRY, SYGVKD. The germline V and J ends were trimmed by 6 bases and 1 base, with 7 bases remaining between them. CDR3 size: 12 residues. The CDR3 bases are TGTGCCATCAGGGGGGGTTCCTACGAGCAGTACTTC. Its protein is CAIRGGSYEQYF.

The chain is built from TRBV15 and TRBJ1-1, with a possible D match to TRBD1 (5 bases). V was clipped by 1 base and J by 0 bases, with 15 bases between them. Germline CDR1 reads LNHNV; CDR2 reads YYDKDF (reference sequence). The CDR3 spans 17 residues. In DNA, the CDR3 is TGTGCCACCAGCAGAGGGTCAGGGCGAACTATGAACACTGAAGCTTTCTTT. Translation: CATSRGSGRTMNTEAFF.

The CDR3 DNA reads as TGTGCCTGGAGTGTACTAGGCATTTACAATGAGCAGTTCTTC. Translated, it gives CAWSVLGIYNEQFF. The chain combines TRBV30 with TRBJ2-1; weak D call: TRBD2 (5 bases). This CDR3 has 14 amino acids. Trimming took off 0 bases at V and 4 bases at J, with 10 bases between the two ends. Per germline, CDR1 GTSNPN and CDR2 SVGIG (reference sequence).

CDR3 protein: CAWAEGTYYEQYF. In DNA form, the CDR3 reads TGTGCCTGGGCGGAAGGGACCTACTACGAGCAGTACTTC. The V gene is TRBV30, the J gene TRBJ2-7, with D possibly being TRBD1 or TRBD2 (5 bases each). This CDR3 region has 13 residues. Germline CDR1 is GTSNPN and CDR2 is SVGIG (reference sequence). Trimming stripped 5 bases from V and 3 bases from J, with 14 bases between.

This clone has only a few counts. The genes are TRBV14 and TRBJ2-7; D is perhaps TRBD1 or TRBD2 (5 bases each). Trimming cost V 3 bases and J 3 bases, with 9 bases left between them. Germline V gene data show CDR1 as SGHDN and CDR2 as FVKESK. The CDR3 totals 13 residues. The CDR3 is CASSQRGLYEQYF. The CDR3 DNA sequence: TGTGCCAGCAGCCAGAGGGGCCTCTACGAGCAGTACTTC.